This is a list of T cell receptor beta chains from one sample in a study of blood T cell repertoires in COVID-19. The repertoire was sequenced with immunoSEQ multiplex PCR; TCRdb's copy has only in-frame clones and lacks some. The table shows some 41,000 clones, with more than 80% occurring only once. The sequencing sample was made of peripheral blood. These receptors were taken from a man at least 80 years old in a cohort sampled during active COVID-19. CDR3s include the opening cysteine and the closing phenylalanine or tryptophan. The D gene is left open where the match is weak. The size of a clone is reported for some rows only, either as once, few or many, or as a class for expanded clones.

TRBV7-2	TRBJ2-7	NA	NA	CASSLSTGSGYEQYF	TGTGCCAGCAGCCTGTCCACGGGGTCAGGCTACGAGCAGTACTTC
TRBV5-1	TRBJ2-7	NA	TRBD2	CASTRGSGGLYEQYF	TGCGCCAGCACCCGAGGCAGCGGGGGGCTTTACGAGCAGTACTTC
TRBV19	TRBJ2-1	NA	TRBD2	CASSIGLLAGGVYNEQFF	TGTGCCAGTAGTATAGGTCTGCTAGCGGGAGGGGTTTACAATGAGCAGTTCTTC
TRBV6-2/TRBV6-3	TRBJ1-5	NA	TRBD1	CASSDRGPGNQPQHF	TGTGCCAGCAGTGACAGGGGGCCAGGCAATCAGCCCCAGCATTTT
TRBV7-9	TRBJ1-1	NA	TRBD1	CASSPTGIVEAFF	TGTGCCAGCAGCCCGACAGGGATCGTTGAAGCTTTCTTT
TRBV7-9	TRBJ1-5	NA	NA	CASSAISSNQPQHF	TGTGCCAGCAGCGCTATTTCTAGCAATCAGCCCCAGCATTTT
TRBV9	TRBJ1-3	NA	TRBD1	CASSVRIGTGGGNTIYF	TGTGCCAGCAGCGTACGGATCGGGACAGGGGGAGGAAACACCATATATTTT
TRBV11-2	TRBJ2-5	NA	TRBD1	CASSWGTGEETQYF	TGTGCCAGCAGCTGGGGGACAGGGGAAGAGACCCAGTACTTC
TRBV29-1	TRBJ2-3	NA	TRBD1	CSVAWTGGKDTQYF	TGCAGCGTTGCCTGGACAGGGGGCAAAGATACGCAGTATTTT
TRBV29-1	TRBJ2-5	once	TRBD1	CSVERGGAETQYF	TGCAGCGTTGAAAGAGGGGGCGCAGAGACCCAGTACTTC
TRBV25-1	TRBJ2-2	once	TRBD1	CASSEYRGQNTGELFF	TGTGCCAGCAGTGAGTACAGGGGGCAGAACACCGGGGAGCTGTTTTTT
TRBV4-2	TRBJ1-1	NA	NA	CASSQGVAGRAEAFF	TGTGCCAGCAGCCAAGGAGTCGCGGGGCGCGCCGAAGCTTTCTTT
TRBV10-2	TRBJ2-1	NA	NA	CASSERGGGNEQFF	TGCGCCAGCAGTGAGAGGGGAGGGGGGAATGAGCAGTTCTTC
TRBV4-3	TRBJ1-4	NA	TRBD1	CASSQESPGGLGTNEKLFF	TGCGCCAGCAGCCAAGAATCACCAGGGGGCCTTGGTACTAATGAAAAACTGTTTTTT
TRBV24-1	TRBJ2-2	NA	TRBD1	CATSDLGGQGNTGELFF	TGTGCCACCAGTGATTTGGGGGGACAGGGTAACACCGGGGAGCTGTTTTTT
TRBV3-1/TRBV3-2	TRBJ2-7	NA	TRBD1	CASSQERGQGVEYEQYF	TGTGCCAGCAGCCAAGAAAGGGGACAGGGGGTAGAATACGAGCAGTACTTC
TRBV28	TRBJ2-1	NA	TRBD1	CASSVRGTGVWSHEQFF	TGTGCCAGCAGCGTCCGGGGGACAGGGGTTTGGTCCCATGAGCAGTTCTTC
TRBV5-1	TRBJ1-2	NA	TRBD1	CASSPGGTGAANYGYTF	TGCGCCAGCAGCCCGGGGGGGACAGGGGCTGCTAACTATGGCTACACCTTC
TRBV10-3	TRBJ1-2	NA	NA	CAIRGGSENGYTF	TGTGCCATCAGGGGGGGGTCGGAGAATGGCTACACCTTC
TRBV2	TRBJ1-5	NA	NA	CASSVKGAHQPQHF	TGTGCCAGCAGTGTAAAAGGGGCCCATCAGCCCCAGCATTTT